Below are 5 T cell receptor beta chains sequenced from a single sample in a study of blood T cell repertoires in COVID-19. Sequencing was performed with immunoSEQ multiplex PCR; in TCRdb, only in-frame clones are kept and a portion is missing. This table has over 200,000 clones, around four fifths appearing once. The sequencing sample was made of peripheral blood. Receptor source: a woman aged 70-85 years with active or convalescent COVID-19.

This clone appeared once. The rearrangement joins TRBV3-1 (or the pseudogene TRBV3-2) to TRBJ1-2; no firm D call. The CDR3 covers 14 residues. V lost 2 bases, J lost 7 bases, and 14 bases lay in between. Per the germline V gene, CDR1 is LGHDT and CDR2 is YNNKEL (reference sequence). The CDR3 DNA reads as TGTGCCAGCAGCCAATTAGGAGGTATCGTTGGCTACACCTTC. This encodes CASSQLGGIVGYTF.

The CDR3 coding sequence is TGCGCCAGCAGCTTGATTATCGGGGAAGAGACCCAGTACTTC. Protein: CASSLIIGEETQYF. The chain has TRBV5-1 and TRBJ2-5, with D possibly being TRBD2 (5 bases). The CDR3 extends over 14 amino acids. V shed 1 base and J shed 3 bases, with 10 bases lying between them. Germline V gene data show CDR1 as SGHRS and CDR2 as YFSETQ.

The chain employs TRBV30 and TRBJ1-2, with D maybe TRBD1 (6 bases). The germline V and J ends were trimmed by 3 bases and 3 bases, with 14 bases remaining between them. The CDR3 spans 14 residues. Germline V CDR1 and CDR2: GTSNPN, SVGIG (reference sequence). The DNA for the CDR3 is TGTGCCTGGAGGGTAACAGGGAGGGACTATGGCTACACCTTC. This codes for CAWRVTGRDYGYTF.

In this sample, this clone turned up a few times. This sequence joins TRBV29-1 and TRBJ2-3; D might be TRBD2 (6 bases). The CDR3 runs to 13 residues. Germline values: CDR1 SQVTM, CDR2 ANQGSEA. V was clipped by 5 bases and J by 4 bases, with 13 bases between them. The DNA for the CDR3 is TGCAGCGTTAGTCCGAGGAGGGCAGATACGCAGTATTTT. Translation gives CSVSPRRADTQYF.

This clone was detected only once. This chain links TRBV5-1 with TRBJ2-1; D is ambiguous. The germline V and J ends were trimmed by 0 bases and 8 bases, with 12 bases remaining between them. CDR1 is SGHRS, CDR2 YFSETQ, per germline. The CDR3 runs to 14 residues. The CDR3: CASSLALAIDEQFF. CDR3 sequence (DNA): TGCGCCAGCAGCTTGGCCTTAGCTATCGATGAGCAGTTCTTC. The full variable domain, rest sourced from reference TRBV5-1 and TRBJ2-1, is KAGVTQTPRYLIKTRGQQVTLSCSPISGHRSVSWYQQTPGQGLQFLFEYFSETQRNKGNFPGRFSGRQFSNSRSEMNVSTLELGDSALYLCASSLALAIDEQFFGPGTRLTVL.